This TCR beta chain came from a study of shared T cell receptors in the human thymus. Germline CDR1 is LGHNA and CDR2 is YSLEER. After removal of 4 bases from V and 8 bases from J, the junction contained 9 bases not matched to a gene. CDR3 length: 15 amino acids. This clone showed up just a few times. Using immunoSEQ multiplex PCR, the repertoire was profiled, and TCRdb retains in-frame clones only, with some absent. The data contain roughly 550,000 clones, roughly 74% of them seen just once; the ten biggest clones take up less than 0.015%. The sample was also linked to a second study, of human thymus T cells. From that report: Resected material from corrective heart surgery provided the thymus tissue analysed.

This clonotype was obtained from a boy under two years old with a congenital heart defect. The source material was thymocytes. This chain connects TRBV4-3 to TRBJ2-1, with 9 bases matching TRBD2. The CDR3, as DNA: TGCGCCAGCAGCCGGTTGGGCGGGAGGGCCGATGAGCAGTTCTTC. This sequence encodes CASSRLGGRADEQFF.